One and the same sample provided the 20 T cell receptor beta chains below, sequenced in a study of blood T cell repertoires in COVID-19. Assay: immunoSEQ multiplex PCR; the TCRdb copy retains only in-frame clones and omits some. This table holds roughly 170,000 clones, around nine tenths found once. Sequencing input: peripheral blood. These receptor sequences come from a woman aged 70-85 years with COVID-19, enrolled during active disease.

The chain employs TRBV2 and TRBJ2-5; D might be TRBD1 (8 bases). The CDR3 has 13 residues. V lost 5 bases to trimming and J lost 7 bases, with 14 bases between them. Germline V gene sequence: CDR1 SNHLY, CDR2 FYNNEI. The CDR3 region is CASSTTGGGTQYF. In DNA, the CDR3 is TGTGCCAGCAGTACAACAGGGGGGGGGACCCAGTACTTC.

The CDR3 protein is CASSLVAGVAKNIQYF. CDR3 sequence (DNA): TGTGCCAGCAGCTTAGTAGCGGGGGTAGCCAAAAACATTCAGTACTTC. The V gene is TRBV7-8, the J gene TRBJ2-4, with 9 bases fitting TRBD2. V gave up 1 base and J gave up 0 bases; unmatched junction bases: 1. Germline values: CDR1 SGHVS, CDR2 FQNEAQ. This CDR3 is built from 16 residues.

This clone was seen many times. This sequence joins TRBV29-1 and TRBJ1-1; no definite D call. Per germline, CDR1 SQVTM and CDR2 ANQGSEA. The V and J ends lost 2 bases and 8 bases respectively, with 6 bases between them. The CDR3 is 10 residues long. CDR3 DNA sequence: TGCAGCGTTGAAACACTAGAAGCTTTCTTT. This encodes CSVETLEAFF.

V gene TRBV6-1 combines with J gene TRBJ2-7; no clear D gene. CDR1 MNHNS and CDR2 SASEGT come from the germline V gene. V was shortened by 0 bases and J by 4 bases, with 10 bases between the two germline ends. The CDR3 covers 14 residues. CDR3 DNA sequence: TGTGCCAGCAGTGAAGCGCAAATCTATTACGAGCAGTACTTC. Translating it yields CASSEAQIYYEQYF.

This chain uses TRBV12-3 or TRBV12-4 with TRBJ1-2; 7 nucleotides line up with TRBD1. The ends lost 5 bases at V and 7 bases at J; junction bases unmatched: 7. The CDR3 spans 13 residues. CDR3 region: CASSATGVPGYTF. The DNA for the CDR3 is TGTGCCAGCAGTGCCACAGGGGTTCCTGGCTACACCTTC.

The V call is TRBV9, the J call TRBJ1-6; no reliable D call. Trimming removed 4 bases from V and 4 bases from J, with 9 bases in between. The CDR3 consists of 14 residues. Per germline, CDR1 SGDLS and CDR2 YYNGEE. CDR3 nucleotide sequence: TGTGCCAGCAGCTATGGACTATATAATTCACCCCTCCACTTT. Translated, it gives CASSYGLYNSPLHF.

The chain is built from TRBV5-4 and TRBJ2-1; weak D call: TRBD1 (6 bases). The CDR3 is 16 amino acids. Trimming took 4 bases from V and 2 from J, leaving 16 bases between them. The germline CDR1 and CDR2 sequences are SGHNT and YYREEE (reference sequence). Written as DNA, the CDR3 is TGTGCCAGCAGCCCGTCTTCAGGGGACCCCTACAATGAGCAGTTCTTC. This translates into CASSPSSGDPYNEQFF. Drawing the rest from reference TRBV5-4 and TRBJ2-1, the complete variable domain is ETGVTQSPTHLIKTRGQQVTLRCSSQSGHNTVSWYQQALGQGPQFIFQYYREEENGRGNFPPRFSGLQFPNYSSELNVNALELDDSALYLCASSPSSGDPYNEQFFGPGTRLTVL.

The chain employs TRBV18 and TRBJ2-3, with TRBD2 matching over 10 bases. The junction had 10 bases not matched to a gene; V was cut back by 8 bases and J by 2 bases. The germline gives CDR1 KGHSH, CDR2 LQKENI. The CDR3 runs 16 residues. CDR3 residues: CASPPSLAGITDTQYF. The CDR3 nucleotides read TGTGCCAGCCCCCCCTCACTAGCGGGGATCACAGATACGCAGTATTTT.

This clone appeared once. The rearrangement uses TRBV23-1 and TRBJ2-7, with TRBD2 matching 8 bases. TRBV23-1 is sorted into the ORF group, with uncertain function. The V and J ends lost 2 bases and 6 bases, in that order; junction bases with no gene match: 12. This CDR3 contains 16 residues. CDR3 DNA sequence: TGCGCCAGCAGTCAACCAGGGAGCGGGAGTGGGTGCGAGCAGTACTTC. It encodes CASSQPGSGSGCEQYF.

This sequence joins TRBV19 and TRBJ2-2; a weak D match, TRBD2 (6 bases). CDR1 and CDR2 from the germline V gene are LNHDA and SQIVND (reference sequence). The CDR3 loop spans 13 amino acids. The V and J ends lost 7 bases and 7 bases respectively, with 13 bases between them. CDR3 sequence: CASNPPGDGELFF. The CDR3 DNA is TGTGCCAGTAACCCCCCGGGGGACGGGGAGCTGTTTTTT.

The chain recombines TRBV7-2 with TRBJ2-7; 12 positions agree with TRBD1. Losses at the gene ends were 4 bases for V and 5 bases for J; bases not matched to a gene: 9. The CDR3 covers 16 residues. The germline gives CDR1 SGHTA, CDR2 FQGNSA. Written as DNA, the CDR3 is TGTGCCAGCAGCTCCCAAGGGGACAGGGGGCTCGACGAGCAGTACTTC. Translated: CASSSQGDRGLDEQYF. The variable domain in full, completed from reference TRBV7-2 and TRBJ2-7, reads GAGVSQSPSNKVTEKGKDVELRCDPISGHTALYWYRQSLGQGLEFLIYFQGNSAPDKSGLPSDRFSAERTGGSVSTLTIQRTQQEDSAVYLCASSSQGDRGLDEQYFGPGTRLTVT.

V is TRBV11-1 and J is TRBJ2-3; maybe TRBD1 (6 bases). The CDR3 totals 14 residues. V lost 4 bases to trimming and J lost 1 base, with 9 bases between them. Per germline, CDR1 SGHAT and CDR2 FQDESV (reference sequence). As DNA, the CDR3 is TGTGCCAGCAGCTCTCGGACAGGCACAGATACGCAGTATTTT. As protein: CASSSRTGTDTQYF.

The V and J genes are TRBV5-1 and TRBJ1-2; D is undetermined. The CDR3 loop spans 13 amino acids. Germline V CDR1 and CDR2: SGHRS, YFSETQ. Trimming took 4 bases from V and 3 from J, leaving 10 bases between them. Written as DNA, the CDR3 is TGCGCCAGCAGCATGGACGGAGACTATGGCTACACCTTC. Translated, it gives CASSMDGDYGYTF.

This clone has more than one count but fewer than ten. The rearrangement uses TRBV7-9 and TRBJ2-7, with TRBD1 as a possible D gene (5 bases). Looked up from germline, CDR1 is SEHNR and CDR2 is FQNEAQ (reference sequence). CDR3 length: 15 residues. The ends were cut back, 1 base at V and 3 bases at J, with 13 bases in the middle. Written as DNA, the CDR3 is TGTGCCAGCAGCTTAGTTTTTCAGGGTGACTACGAGCAGTACTTC. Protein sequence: CASSLVFQGDYEQYF.

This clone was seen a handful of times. CDR3 sequence (DNA): TGTGCCAGCAGTTTTTCCGAGTACACTGAAGCTTTCTTT. This codes for CASSFSEYTEAFF. V usage is TRBV2 and J usage is TRBJ1-1; D gene ambiguous. The CDR3 has 13 residues. Per the germline V gene, CDR1 is SNHLY and CDR2 is FYNNEI. V shed 5 bases and J shed 3 bases, with 10 bases lying between them.

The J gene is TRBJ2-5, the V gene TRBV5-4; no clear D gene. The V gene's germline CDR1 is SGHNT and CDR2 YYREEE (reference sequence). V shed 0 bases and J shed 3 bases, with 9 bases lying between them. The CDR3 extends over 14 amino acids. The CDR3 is CASSLDVSKETQYF. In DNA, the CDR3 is TGTGCCAGCAGCTTGGATGTTAGTAAAGAGACCCAGTACTTC.

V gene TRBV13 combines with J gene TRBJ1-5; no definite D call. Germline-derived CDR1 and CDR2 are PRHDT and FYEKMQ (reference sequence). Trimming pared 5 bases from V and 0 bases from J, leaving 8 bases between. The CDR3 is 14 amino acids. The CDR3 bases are TGTGCCAGCAGCGCCAGAGGTAGCAATCAGCCCCAGCATTTT. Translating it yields CASSARGSNQPQHF.

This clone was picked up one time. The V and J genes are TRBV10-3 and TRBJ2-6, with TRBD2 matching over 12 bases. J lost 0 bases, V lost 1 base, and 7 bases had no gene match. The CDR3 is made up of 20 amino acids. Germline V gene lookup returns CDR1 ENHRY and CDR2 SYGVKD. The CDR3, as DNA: TGTGCCATCAGTGAGTTCGGACTAGCGGGAACCTACTCTGGGGCCAACGTCCTGACTTTC. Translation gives CAISEFGLAGTYSGANVLTF.

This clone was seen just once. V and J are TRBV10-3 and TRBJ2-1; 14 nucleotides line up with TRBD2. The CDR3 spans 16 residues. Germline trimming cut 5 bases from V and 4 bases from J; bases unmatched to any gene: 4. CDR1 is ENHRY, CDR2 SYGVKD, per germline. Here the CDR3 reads CAISPTSGREYNEQFF. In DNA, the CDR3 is TGTGCCATCAGTCCGACTAGCGGGAGGGAGTACAATGAGCAGTTCTTC.

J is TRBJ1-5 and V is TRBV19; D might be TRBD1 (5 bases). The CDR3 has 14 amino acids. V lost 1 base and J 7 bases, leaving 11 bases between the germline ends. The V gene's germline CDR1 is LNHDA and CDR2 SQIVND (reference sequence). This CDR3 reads CASSIGKGPQPQHF. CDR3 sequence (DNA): TGTGCCAGTAGTATAGGTAAGGGGCCACAGCCCCAGCATTTT.